Given below is one T cell receptor (beta chain) in context. No antigen is known for it. No base-level quality is on record; no much larger clone is a single base apart. This entry is derived from a study of T cell changes during pregnancy in multiple sclerosis (dated by TCRdb to the late 2010s). Some background on the complete study: In women with multiple sclerosis, the researchers looked at how the T cell repertoire shifted as pregnancy progressed.

The library relied on the immunoSEQ multiplex PCR assay. Held by TCRdb, this immuneACCESS table contains in-frame sequences only and omits some clones. Under half of the omission traces to an unresolved V gene where checked; the cause of the rest is unknown. Here the sample has tens of thousands of clones; about nine tenths occur a single time. Roughly 0.6% of the sample comes from the top ten. The CDR3, cysteine through phenylalanine, is 14 amino acids long. The retained sequence is limited to the CDR3, 42 bases, with the frame set at the first base. Taken from the germline V gene (reference sequence), the CDR1 and CDR2 loops are SGHNT and YYREEE. V is clipped by 2 bases and J by 2 bases, and the sequence between their germline boundaries is 10 bases long.

Rearrangement joined TRBV5-4 to TRBJ1-2, with the identity of the D gene unclear. This receptor was taken from a female donor in good health, enrolled as a control in a pregnancy study. The specimen comprised CD4+ T cells from peripheral blood mononuclear cells, sampled after pregnancy. CDR3 reads: CASSFGSLNYGYTF. The base sequence is TGTGCCAGCAGCTTCGGGAGCTTAAACTATGGCTACACCTTC.